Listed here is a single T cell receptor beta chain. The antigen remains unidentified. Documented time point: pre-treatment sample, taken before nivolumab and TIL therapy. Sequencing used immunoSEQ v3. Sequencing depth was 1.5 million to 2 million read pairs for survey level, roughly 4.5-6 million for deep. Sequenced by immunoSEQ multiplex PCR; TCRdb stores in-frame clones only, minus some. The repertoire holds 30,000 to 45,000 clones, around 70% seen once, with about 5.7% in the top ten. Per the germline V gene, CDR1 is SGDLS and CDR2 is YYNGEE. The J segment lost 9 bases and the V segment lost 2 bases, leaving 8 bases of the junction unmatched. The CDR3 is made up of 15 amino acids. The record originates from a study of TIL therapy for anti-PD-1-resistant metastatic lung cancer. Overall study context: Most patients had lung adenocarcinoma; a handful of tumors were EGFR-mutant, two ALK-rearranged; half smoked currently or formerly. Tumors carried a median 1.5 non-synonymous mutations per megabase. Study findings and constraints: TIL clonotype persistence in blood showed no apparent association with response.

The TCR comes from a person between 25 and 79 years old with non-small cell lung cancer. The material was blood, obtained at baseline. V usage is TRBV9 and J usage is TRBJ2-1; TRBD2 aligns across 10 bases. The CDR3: CASSVSSGSIGEQFF. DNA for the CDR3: TGTGCCAGCAGCGTCTCTAGCGGGAGTATCGGTGAGCAGTTCTTC.